These 32 T cell receptor beta chains were all obtained from the same sample, sequenced in a study of blood T cell repertoires in COVID-19. Clones were sequenced by immunoSEQ multiplex PCR, and TCRdb holds only the in-frame ones, with some missing. The sample lists about 360,000 clones; 80% to 90% were seen once. Sequenced sample: peripheral blood. The receptors shown here come from a man aged 25-45 years with active or convalescent COVID-19.

This chain joins TRBV7-6 and TRBJ2-3, with 7 bases fitting TRBD2. Germline V gene data show CDR1 as SGHVS and CDR2 as FNYEAQ. Losses at the gene ends were 1 base for V and 0 bases for J; bases not matched to a gene: 4. This CDR3 comprises 16 residues. As DNA, the CDR3 is TGTGCCAGCAGCTTAGGGCCTAGCGGAAGCACAGATACGCAGTATTTT. Residues: CASSLGPSGSTDTQYF.

This chain uses TRBV6-2 or TRBV6-3 with TRBJ1-4; a possible D gene is TRBD1 (5 bases). CDR3 length equals 16 residues. V was clipped by 5 bases and J by 8 bases, with 21 bases between them. Germline V CDR1 and CDR2: MNHEY, SVGEGT. The CDR3 DNA is TGTGCCAGCAGTATTCTCGGGGGGACCGAGGACGAAAAACTGTTTTTT. Translating it yields CASSILGGTEDEKLFF.

The chain recombines TRBV19 with TRBJ2-3, with a tentative D call TRBD2 (6 bases). The V gene's germline CDR1 is LNHDA and CDR2 SQIVND (reference sequence). The V end lost 4 bases, the J end lost 7 bases, and 15 bases lay between the germline ends. The length of the CDR3 is 14 residues. CDR3 DNA sequence: TGTGCCAGTAGTAGGGGTTCGGAGGGGAATACGCAGTATTTT. Protein: CASSRGSEGNTQYF.

The CDR3 reads CASSTGTGGADTQYF. The DNA for the CDR3 is TGTGCCAGCAGTACCGGGACAGGGGGCGCAGATACGCAGTATTTT. J is TRBJ2-3 and V is TRBV6-5; 12 positions match TRBD1. V shed 5 bases, J shed 4 bases, and the junction held 4 bases outside the gene matches. Looked up from germline, CDR1 is MNHEY and CDR2 is SVGAGI. This CDR3 region has 15 residues.

The genes are TRBV6-5 and TRBJ2-1; D ambiguous. Trimming stripped 0 bases from V and 5 bases from J, with 8 bases between. The germline gives CDR1 MNHEY, CDR2 SVGAGI. The CDR3 length is 14 residues. The CDR3 region has the DNA TGTGCCAGCAGTTACTCGAAAAGCGACAATGAGCAGTTCTTC. Its protein product is CASSYSKSDNEQFF.

The chain carries TRBV18 and TRBJ2-5; D is perhaps TRBD2 (6 bases). From germline, CDR1 is KGHSH and CDR2 LQKENI. V was shortened by 3 bases and J by 4 bases, with 9 bases between the two germline ends. The CDR3 loop spans 13 amino acids. CDR3 DNA: TGTGCCAGCTCACCCGGGACTCCAGAGACCCAGTACTTC. Its translation: CASSPGTPETQYF. Together with reference TRBV18 and TRBJ2-5, the CDR3 gives the full variable domain: NAGVMQNPRHLVRRRGQEARLRCSPMKGHSHVYWYRQLPEEGLKFMVYLQKENIIDESGMPKERFSAEFPKEGPSILRIQQVVRGDSAAYFCASSPGTPETQYFGPGTRLLVL.

The chain employs TRBV15 and TRBJ1-3, with D possibly TRBD1 on 5 matching bases. From germline, CDR1 is LNHNV and CDR2 YYDKDF (reference sequence). The CDR3 totals 16 residues. The germline V and J ends were trimmed by 2 bases and 0 bases, with 11 bases remaining between them. The DNA for the CDR3 is TGTGCCACCAGCAGATCCAGGGCGTTCTCTGGAAACACCATATATTTT. Translating it yields CATSRSRAFSGNTIYF.

This sequence joins TRBV21-1 and TRBJ2-7; the table calls TRBD2, which could not be checked here. TRBV21-1 is flagged as a pseudogene. CDR3 length: 17 amino acids. The DNA for the CDR3 is TGTGCCAGCAGCTCATGGGGGCCAGCGGGAGGACCGGGCGAGCAGTACTTC. It specifies CASSSWGPAGGPGEQYF.

This clone was recorded once. The chain employs TRBV5-4 and TRBJ1-4; tentatively, D is TRBD1 (6 bases). The germline V and J ends were trimmed by 3 bases and 0 bases, with 15 bases remaining between them. The CDR3 sequence is 17 residues long. The germline V gene has CDR1 SGHNT and CDR2 YYREEE (reference sequence). DNA of the CDR3: TGTGCCAGCAGCTCCCAGAAGACAGGAGCAACTAATGAAAAACTGTTTTTT. Protein sequence: CASSSQKTGATNEKLFF.

The gene calls are TRBV27 and TRBJ1-2; TRBD1 might be the D (6 bases). This CDR3 has 13 amino acids. Trimming shortened V by 5 bases and J by 4 bases, and 11 bases separated the two germline ends. The germline CDR1 and CDR2 sequences are MNHEY and SMNVEV (reference sequence). The CDR3 nucleotides read TGTGCCAGCAGTGTCAGGGGAGCCTATGGCTACACCTTC. It codes for CASSVRGAYGYTF.

In regard to this clone: This CDR3 is also generated by other DNA sequences in the sample. The chain couples TRBV9 to TRBJ2-3; 11 nucleotides line up with TRBD1. The CDR3 length is 15 residues. Germline assignment: CDR1 SGDLS and CDR2 YYNGEE. With 5 bases clipped from V and 1 base from J, the junction kept 3 bases outside the gene matches. The CDR3 DNA sequence: TGTGCCAGCAGTGTGGGACAGGGGGGCACAGATACGCAGTATTTT. This codes for CASSVGQGGTDTQYF.

The chain employs TRBV2 and TRBJ1-5, with D tentatively TRBD1 (5 bases). The CDR3 runs to 16 residues. V gave up 5 bases and J gave up 8 bases, with 22 bases separating them. Germline V gene sequence: CDR1 SNHLY, CDR2 FYNNEI. The CDR3 loop is CASSPHAGPTIEPQHF. The CDR3 DNA sequence: TGTGCCAGCAGTCCACACGCGGGACCAACAATTGAGCCCCAGCATTTT.

V gene TRBV14 combines with J gene TRBJ1-6, with a weak D call TRBD1 (6 bases). V gave up 8 bases and J gave up 10 bases, with 21 bases separating them. Germline CDR1 and CDR2: SGHDN and FVKESK. The CDR3 is made up of 15 amino acids. The CDR3 sequence: CASAPDAGERSPLHF. CDR3 nucleotide sequence: TGTGCCAGCGCGCCGGACGCAGGGGAACGATCACCCCTCCACTTT.

The chain is built from TRBV7-8 and TRBJ2-1, with a possible D match to TRBD1 (5 bases). Germline V gene lookup returns CDR1 SGHVS and CDR2 FQNEAQ. The CDR3 extends over 11 amino acids. Deletions cut 6 bases from V and 15 bases from J, with 15 bases between. The CDR3 sequence is CASSRGPHWFF. CDR3 DNA: TGTGCCAGCAGTAGGGGCCCCCATTGGTTCTTC.

The chain uses TRBV5-8 and TRBJ1-5; D unclear. The CDR3 consists of 15 residues. V shed 4 bases and J shed 4 bases, with 15 bases lying between them. Germline V gene lookup returns CDR1 SGHTS and CDR2 YDEGEE. CDR3 DNA: TGTGCCAGCAGCCACACTCGAGGTTCAAATCAGCCCCAGCATTTT. Its translation: CASSHTRGSNQPQHF.

The V and J genes are TRBV23-1 and TRBJ1-2; D is unresolved. TRBV23-1 belongs to the ORF category, with a function that is uncertain. The CDR3 loop spans 13 amino acids. Trimming removed 2 bases at V and 7 bases at J, with 11 bases between. Written as DNA, the CDR3 is TGCGCCAGCAGTCAACCGGTGTCTGGTGGCTACACCTTC. Translated, it gives CASSQPVSGGYTF.

As DNA, the CDR3 is TGTGCCAGCAGTTTAAGAGGACAGGGCTATGGCTACACCTTC. This gives the protein CASSLRGQGYGYTF. The chain employs TRBV27 and TRBJ1-2; TRBD1 aligns across 8 bases. V was clipped by 2 bases and J by 4 bases; unmatched bases: 3. From germline, CDR1 is MNHEY and CDR2 SMNVEV (reference sequence). There are 14 residues in the CDR3.

This clone was seen a handful of times. The chain carries TRBV9 and TRBJ1-1; D unresolved. This CDR3 comprises 12 residues. V lost 4 bases, J lost 1 base, and 5 bases lay in between. CDR1 is SGDLS, CDR2 YYNGEE, per germline. CDR3 residues: CASSSWNTEAFF. In DNA, the CDR3 is TGTGCCAGCAGCTCCTGGAACACTGAAGCTTTCTTT.

The rearrangement joins TRBV11-2 to TRBJ2-5; D unresolved. The CDR3 spans 11 residues. The germline gives CDR1 SGHAT, CDR2 FQNNGV. The V and J ends lost 0 bases and 7 bases respectively, with 3 bases between them. The CDR3, as DNA: TGTGCCAGCAGCTTAGACTTGACCCAGTACTTC. Translated, it gives CASSLDLTQYF.

The chain links TRBV3-1 (or the pseudogene TRBV3-2) to TRBJ1-5; 7 bases fit TRBD1. Trimming took 1 base from V and 3 from J; bases not matched to a gene: 9. From germline, CDR1 is LGHDT and CDR2 YNNKEL (reference sequence). The CDR3 is made up of 17 amino acids. The CDR3 nucleotides read TGTGCCAGCAGCCAAGGGAGGGGACAGATTGACAATCAGCCCCAGCATTTT. Amino acids: CASSQGRGQIDNQPQHF.

This clone was seen more than once but under ten times. The J gene is TRBJ1-1, the V gene TRBV19; no reliable D call. The CDR3 consists of 13 residues. V was trimmed by 0 bases and J by 4 bases, leaving 6 bases between them. Germline V gene sequence: CDR1 LNHDA, CDR2 SQIVND (reference sequence). The CDR3 sequence: CASSIETGTEAFF. The CDR3 DNA is TGTGCCAGTAGTATAGAGACGGGCACTGAAGCTTTCTTT.

The rearrangement links TRBV11-2 to TRBJ2-1; D is perhaps TRBD2 (7 bases). This CDR3 is built from 16 residues. CDR1 SGHAT and CDR2 FQNNGV come from the germline V gene. Trimming stripped 4 bases from V and 8 bases from J, with 21 bases between. The CDR3 DNA reads as TGTGCCAGCAGCTCAATCACGGGACACGGGGGGTATGAGCAGTTCTTC. It is translated as CASSSITGHGGYEQFF. Full variable domain (missing parts from reference TRBV11-2 and TRBJ2-1): EAGVAQSPRYKIIEKRQSVAFWCNPISGHATLYWYQQILGQGPKLLIQFQNNGVVDDSQLPKDRFSAERLKGVDSTLKIQPAKLEDSAVYLCASSSITGHGGYEQFFGPGTRLTVL.

The chain combines TRBV7-9 with TRBJ1-1; no definite D call. Germline V gene data show CDR1 as SEHNR and CDR2 as FQNEAQ (reference sequence). Trimming removed 4 bases from V and 1 base from J, with 4 bases in between. The CDR3 spans 12 residues. The CDR3: CASSSWNTEAFF. In nucleotides, the CDR3 is TGTGCCAGCAGCTCCTGGAACACTGAAGCTTTCTTT.

The chain recombines TRBV2 with TRBJ2-7; TRBD1 agrees at 12 bases. The CDR3 length is 14 residues. Trimming took 6 bases from V and 2 from J; bases not matched to a gene: 2. Germline lookup yields CDR1 SNHLY and CDR2 FYNNEI. The CDR3 protein is CASRGQGATYEQYF. For the CDR3, the DNA is TGTGCCAGCAGGGGACAGGGGGCCACCTACGAGCAGTACTTC.

This clone was detected once. The chain joins TRBV7-9 to TRBJ1-4, with a weak D call TRBD1 (5 bases). Germline V CDR1 and CDR2: SEHNR, FQNEAQ (reference sequence). Trimming removed 2 bases from V and 3 bases from J, with 7 bases in between. This CDR3 comprises 14 residues. CDR3 DNA: TGTGCCAGCAGCTTACAGGGTTCTAATGAAAAACTGTTTTTT. Amino acids: CASSLQGSNEKLFF.

This clone has just one count. This rearrangement joins TRBV30 to TRBJ2-1, with D tentatively TRBD2 (6 bases). This CDR3 has 13 residues. The V gene lost 3 bases and the J gene lost 1 base, with 7 bases spanning the gap. Germline V gene sequence: CDR1 GTSNPN, CDR2 SVGIG (reference sequence). The CDR3 region is CAWRGGSYNEQFF. The CDR3 nucleotides read TGTGCCTGGAGGGGGGGATCCTACAATGAGCAGTTCTTC.

CDR3 sequence reads: CATSRDLLGDTEAFF. The DNA of the CDR3 is TGTGCCACCAGCAGAGATCTCCTCGGGGACACTGAAGCTTTCTTT. This rearrangement joins TRBV15 to TRBJ1-1; D ambiguous. Trimming took off 0 bases at V and 3 bases at J, with 11 bases between the two ends. CDR1 and CDR2 (germline): LNHNV, YYDKDF (reference sequence). This CDR3 contains 15 residues.

The chain employs TRBV30 and TRBJ2-6; D call uncertain. Germline V gene sequence: CDR1 GTSNPN, CDR2 SVGIG (reference sequence). The V gene lost 2 bases and the J gene lost 3 bases, with 8 bases spanning the gap. This CDR3 has 14 amino acids. The CDR3 here is CAWSRGGGANVLTF. The CDR3 DNA is TGTGCCTGGAGTAGAGGTGGTGGGGCCAACGTCCTGACTTTC.

This chain uses TRBV19 with TRBJ2-3; 7 nucleotides match TRBD2. V gave up 6 bases and J gave up 4 bases; unmatched junction bases: 7. This CDR3 is built from 14 residues. Germline-derived CDR1 and CDR2 are LNHDA and SQIVND (reference sequence). The CDR3 sequence is CASSPGAGADTQYF. The CDR3 DNA sequence: TGTGCCAGTAGCCCCGGGGCGGGGGCAGATACGCAGTATTTT.

The chain has TRBV28 and TRBJ2-7; the D gene is possibly TRBD2 (6 bases). The CDR3 runs to 14 residues. Trimming cost V 5 bases and J 2 bases, with 13 bases left between them. CDR1 and CDR2 (germline): MDHEN, SYDVKM. The DNA for the CDR3 is TGTGCCAGCAGTGCGGGACTTCCCCCCTACGAGCAGTACTTC. This encodes CASSAGLPPYEQYF.

The rearrangement uses TRBV4-3 and TRBJ2-7; 8 bases match TRBD1. V trimming: 4 bases; J trimming: 5 bases; junction bases outside the gene matches: 7. Germline-derived CDR1 and CDR2 are LGHNA and YSLEER. The CDR3 has 14 residues. The CDR3 spells CASSPPDRADEQYF. DNA for the CDR3: TGCGCCAGCAGCCCCCCGGACAGGGCCGACGAGCAGTACTTC.

V gene TRBV30 combines with J gene TRBJ1-1; TRBD1 aligns across 8 bases. CDR1 is GTSNPN and CDR2 is SVGIG in the germline V gene (reference sequence). This CDR3 has 14 residues. The junction had 3 bases not matched to a gene; V was cut back by 1 base and J by 2 bases. As DNA, the CDR3 is TGTGCCTGGAGTGCGGACAGGGCTAACACTGAAGCTTTCTTT. This sequence encodes CAWSADRANTEAFF.